This T cell receptor (beta chain) was sequenced during a study of OX40 agonist ivuxolimab in advanced cancers. Study context: Ivuxolimab, an agonist antibody against OX40 (CD134), was given to patients.

TCRdb keeps only in-frame clones here, not all; method: immunoSEQ multiplex PCR. The table lists roughly 60,000 clones, 75% to 90% of them singletons. Study conclusions and caveats: At 0.1 to 3.0 mg/kg and by week 6, CD4+ and CD8+ T cells in the blood had expanded clonally.

Turning to this clone: Its antigen is unidentified.

This material consisted of CD4+ or CD8+ T cells sorted from blood, taken in a trial of the OX40 agonist ivuxolimab. This sequence was found in an adult with an advanced solid tumor such as melanoma, head and neck, liver or kidney cancer.

DNA for the CDR3: TGCGCCAGCAGCTTAGGGTACAGCTCCTACGAGCAGTACTTC. Translated, it gives CASSLGYSSYEQYF. The V and J genes are TRBV5-1 and TRBJ2-7; unclear D gene. Trimming took off 2 bases at V and 0 bases at J, with 9 bases between the two ends. Germline CDR1 is SGHRS and CDR2 is YFSETQ. The CDR3 loop spans 14 amino acids.